This TCR beta chain was found in a study of T cell repertoires in aging, cancer and after chemotherapy. Whole-study context: Chronic lymphocytic leukemia patients on fludarabine- or bendamustine-based regimens gave paired samples before and after chemotherapy.

Peripheral blood genomic DNA, not sorted cells or RNA, was the template. The V end was cut by 7 bases, the J end by 5 bases, with 20 bases between. Germline CDR1 reads SQVTM; CDR2 reads ANQGSEA. The CDR3 totals 14 residues. This clonotype is labeled as medium-sized. Its antigen is still unknown. Rearranged V-D-J TRB sequences were amplified with a mixed TRB-A/B primer pool. TCRdb reanalysed the multiplex PCR reads using MiXCR and keeps one entry per CDR3 protein. The table shows 1,000 or so distinct CDR3 sequences, with roughly 25% occurring only once. Broader study findings: No conclusions about immunological memory after chemotherapy can be drawn from the repertoire data. Untreated cancer patients had significantly lower blood TCR diversity than age-matched healthy donors. In cancer patients, declining TCR diversity with age involved lost richness and lost evenness.

This chain links TRBV29-1 with TRBJ2-5; tentatively, D is TRBD2 (6 bases). The sequence was obtained from a human donor with a blood cancer. Sequenced input: blood. CDR3 DNA sequence: TGCAGCGCGAGGTCTAGCGACTACCGTGAGACCCAGTACTTC. Residues: CSARSSDYRETQYF.